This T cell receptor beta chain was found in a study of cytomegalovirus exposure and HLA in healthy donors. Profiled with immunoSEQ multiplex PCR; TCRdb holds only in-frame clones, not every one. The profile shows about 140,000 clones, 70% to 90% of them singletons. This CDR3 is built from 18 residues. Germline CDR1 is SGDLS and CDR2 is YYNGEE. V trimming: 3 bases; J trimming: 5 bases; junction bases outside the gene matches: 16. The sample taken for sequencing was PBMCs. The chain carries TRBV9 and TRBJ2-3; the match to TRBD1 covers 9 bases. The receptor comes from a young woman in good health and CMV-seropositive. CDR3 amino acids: CASSDSYRGPDLRDTQYF. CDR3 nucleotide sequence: TGTGCCAGCAGCGATTCTTACAGGGGGCCAGACCTTAGAGATACGCAGTATTTT. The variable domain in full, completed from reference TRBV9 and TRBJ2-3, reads DSGVTQTPKHLITATGQRVTLRCSPRSGDLSVYWYQQSLDQGLQFLIQYYNGEERAKGNILERFSAQQFPDLHSELNLSSLELGDSALYFCASSDSYRGPDLRDTQYFGPGTRLTVL.